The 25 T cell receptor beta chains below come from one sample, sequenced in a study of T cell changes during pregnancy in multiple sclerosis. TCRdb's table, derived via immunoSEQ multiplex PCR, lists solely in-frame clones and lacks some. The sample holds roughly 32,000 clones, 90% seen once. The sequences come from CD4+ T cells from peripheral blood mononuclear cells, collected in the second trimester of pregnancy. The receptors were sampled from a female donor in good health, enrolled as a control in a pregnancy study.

CDR3 in amino acids: CASSRTSGVLYNEQFF. DNA of the CDR3: TGTGCCAGCAGTCGGACTAGCGGGGTTCTTTACAATGAGCAGTTCTTC. The rearrangement links TRBV6-6 to TRBJ2-1; 12 bases fit TRBD2. Germline-derived CDR1 and CDR2 are MNHNY and SVGAGI (reference sequence). J lost 4 bases, V lost 5 bases, and 6 bases had no gene match. The CDR3 runs 16 residues.

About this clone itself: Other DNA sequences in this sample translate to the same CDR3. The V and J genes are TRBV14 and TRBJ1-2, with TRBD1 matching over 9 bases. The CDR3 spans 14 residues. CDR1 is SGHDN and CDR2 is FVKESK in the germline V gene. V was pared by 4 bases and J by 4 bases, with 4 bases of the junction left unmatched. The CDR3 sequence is CASSPGQGGYGYTF. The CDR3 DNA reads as TGTGCCAGCAGCCCGGGACAGGGAGGCTATGGCTACACCTTC.

CDR3 in amino acids: CASSLEQRGTDTQYF. The CDR3 nucleotides read TGTGCCAGCAGCTTGGAGCAGCGGGGCACAGATACGCAGTATTTT. The gene calls are TRBV5-8 and TRBJ2-3; possibly TRBD2 for D (6 bases). Between the trimmed V and J ends, which lost 0 bases and 1 base, there was a span of 9 bases. CDR1 and CDR2 from the germline V gene are SGHTS and YDEGEE. This CDR3 is 15 amino acids long.

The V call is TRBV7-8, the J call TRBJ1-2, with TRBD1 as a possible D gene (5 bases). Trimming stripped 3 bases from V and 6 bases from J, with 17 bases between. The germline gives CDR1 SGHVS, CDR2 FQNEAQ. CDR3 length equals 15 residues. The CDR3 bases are TGTGCCAGCAGCTTCCGGGACCCCGGGAGGAATGGCTACACCTTC. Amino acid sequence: CASSFRDPGRNGYTF. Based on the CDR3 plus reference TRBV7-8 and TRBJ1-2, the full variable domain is GAGVSQSPRYKVAKRGQDVALRCDPISGHVSLFWYQQALGQGPEFLTYFQNEAQLDKSGLPSDRFFAERPEGSVSTLKIQRTQQEDSAVYLCASSFRDPGRNGYTFGSGTRLTVV.

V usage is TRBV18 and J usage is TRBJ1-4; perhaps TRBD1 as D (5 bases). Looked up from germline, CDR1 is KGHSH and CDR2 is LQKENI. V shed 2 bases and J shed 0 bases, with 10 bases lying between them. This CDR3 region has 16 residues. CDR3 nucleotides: TGTGCCAGCTCACCAAGGACAAGCGCAACTAATGAAAAACTGTTTTTT. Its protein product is CASSPRTSATNEKLFF.

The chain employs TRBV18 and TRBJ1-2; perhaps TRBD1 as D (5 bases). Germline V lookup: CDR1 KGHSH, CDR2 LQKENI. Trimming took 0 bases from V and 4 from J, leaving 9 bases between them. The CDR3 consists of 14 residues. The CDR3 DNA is TGTGCCAGCTCACCACCGGGGGGAGGCTATGGCTACACCTTC. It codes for CASSPPGGGYGYTF. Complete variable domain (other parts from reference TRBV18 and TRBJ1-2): NAGVMQNPRHLVRRRGQEARLRCSPMKGHSHVYWYRQLPEEGLKFMVYLQKENIIDESGMPKERFSAEFPKEGPSILRIQQVVRGDSAAYFCASSPPGGGYGYTFGSGTRLTVV.

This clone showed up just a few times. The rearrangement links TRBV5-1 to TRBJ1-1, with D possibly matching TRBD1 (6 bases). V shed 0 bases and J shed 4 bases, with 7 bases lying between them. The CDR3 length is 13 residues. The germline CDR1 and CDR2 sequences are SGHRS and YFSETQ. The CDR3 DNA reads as TGCGCCAGCAGCTTGGGAGGGGGCACTGAAGCTTTCTTT. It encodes CASSLGGGTEAFF.

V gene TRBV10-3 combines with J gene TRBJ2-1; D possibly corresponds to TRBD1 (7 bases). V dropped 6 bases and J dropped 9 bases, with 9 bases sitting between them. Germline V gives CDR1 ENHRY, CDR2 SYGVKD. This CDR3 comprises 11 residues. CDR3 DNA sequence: TGTGCCATCAGGCGGGACAGTGAGCAGTTCTTC. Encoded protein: CAIRRDSEQFF.

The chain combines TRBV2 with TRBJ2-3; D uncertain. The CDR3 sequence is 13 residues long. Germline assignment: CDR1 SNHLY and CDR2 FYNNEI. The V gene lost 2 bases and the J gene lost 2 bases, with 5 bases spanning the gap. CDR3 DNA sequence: TGTGCCAGCAGTGAAACATTCACAGATACGCAGTATTTT. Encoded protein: CASSETFTDTQYF.

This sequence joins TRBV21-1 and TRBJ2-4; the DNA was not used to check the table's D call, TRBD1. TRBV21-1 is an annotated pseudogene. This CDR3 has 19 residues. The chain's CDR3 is CASSNPRTGLPKAKNIQYF. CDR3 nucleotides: TGTGCCAGCAGCAATCCTCGGACAGGGTTACCAAAAGCCAAAAACATTCAGTACTTC.

The CDR3 reads CASSSRGTEAFF. The CDR3 DNA reads TGTGCCAGCAGTTCCAGGGGGACTGAAGCTTTCTTT. J is TRBJ1-1 and V is TRBV6-5; TRBD1 aligns across 7 bases. Germline V gene lookup returns CDR1 MNHEY and CDR2 SVGAGI. There are 12 residues in the CDR3. Losses at the gene ends were 4 bases for V and 5 bases for J; bases not matched to a gene: 1.

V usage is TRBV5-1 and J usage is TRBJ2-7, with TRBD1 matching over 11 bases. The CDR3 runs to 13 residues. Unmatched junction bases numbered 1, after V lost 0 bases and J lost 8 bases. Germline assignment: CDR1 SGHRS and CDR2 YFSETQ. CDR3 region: CASSLVDRGQQYF. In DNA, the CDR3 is TGCGCCAGCAGCTTGGTGGACAGGGGGCAGCAGTACTTC.

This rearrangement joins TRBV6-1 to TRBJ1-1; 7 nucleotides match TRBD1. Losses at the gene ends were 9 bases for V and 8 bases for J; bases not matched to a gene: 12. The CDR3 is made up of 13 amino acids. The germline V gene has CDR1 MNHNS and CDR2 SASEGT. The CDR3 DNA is TGTGCCAGTATCGGGGACAGCATAAGAGAAGCTTTCTTT. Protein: CASIGDSIREAFF.

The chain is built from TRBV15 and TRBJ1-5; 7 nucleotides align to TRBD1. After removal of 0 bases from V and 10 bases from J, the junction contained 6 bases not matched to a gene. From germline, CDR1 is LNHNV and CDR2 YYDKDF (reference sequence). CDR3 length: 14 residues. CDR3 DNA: TGTGCCACCAGCAGAGACCCGACAGGGAACCCCCAGCATTTT. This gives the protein CATSRDPTGNPQHF.

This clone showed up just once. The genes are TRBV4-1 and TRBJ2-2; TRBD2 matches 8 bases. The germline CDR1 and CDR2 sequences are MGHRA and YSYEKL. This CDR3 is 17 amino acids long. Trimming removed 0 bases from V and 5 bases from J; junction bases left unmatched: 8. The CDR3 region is CASSQDQVLAVTGELFF. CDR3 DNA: TGCGCCAGCAGCCAAGATCAGGTACTAGCGGTAACCGGGGAGCTGTTTTTT.

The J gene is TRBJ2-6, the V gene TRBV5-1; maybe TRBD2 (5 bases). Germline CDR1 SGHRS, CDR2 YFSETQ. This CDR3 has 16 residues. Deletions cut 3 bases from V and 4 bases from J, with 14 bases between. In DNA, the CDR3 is TGCGCCAGCAGCTCCAGAACTAGTAGGGGGGCCAACGTCCTGACTTTC. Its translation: CASSSRTSRGANVLTF.

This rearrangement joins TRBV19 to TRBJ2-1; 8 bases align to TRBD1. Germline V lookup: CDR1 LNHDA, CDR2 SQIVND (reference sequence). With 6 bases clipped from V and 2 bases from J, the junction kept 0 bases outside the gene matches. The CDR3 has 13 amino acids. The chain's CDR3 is CASRDRAYNEQFF. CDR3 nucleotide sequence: TGTGCCAGTAGGGACAGGGCCTACAATGAGCAGTTCTTC.

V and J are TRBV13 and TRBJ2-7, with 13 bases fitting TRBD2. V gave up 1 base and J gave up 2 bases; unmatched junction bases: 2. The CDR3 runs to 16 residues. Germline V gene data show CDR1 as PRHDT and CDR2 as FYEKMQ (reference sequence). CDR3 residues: CASSLELAGGTYEQYF. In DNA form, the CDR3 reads TGTGCCAGCAGCTTAGAACTAGCGGGGGGGACCTACGAGCAGTACTTC.

The DNA for the CDR3 is TGTGCCAGCAGCTTCCTCTCACAGGGAACCAATGAGCAGTTCTTC. This codes for CASSFLSQGTNEQFF. J is TRBJ2-1 and V is TRBV11-2; the D gene is possibly TRBD1 (6 bases). CDR1 is SGHAT, CDR2 FQNNGV, per germline. V lost 3 bases and J lost 6, with 15 bases in between. CDR3 length equals 15 residues.

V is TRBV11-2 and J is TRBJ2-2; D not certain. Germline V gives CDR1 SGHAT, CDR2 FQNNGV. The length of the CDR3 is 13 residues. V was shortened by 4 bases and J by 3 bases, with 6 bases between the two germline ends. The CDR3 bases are TGTGCCAGCAGCTCTGACTACACCGGGGAGCTGTTTTTT. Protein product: CASSSDYTGELFF.

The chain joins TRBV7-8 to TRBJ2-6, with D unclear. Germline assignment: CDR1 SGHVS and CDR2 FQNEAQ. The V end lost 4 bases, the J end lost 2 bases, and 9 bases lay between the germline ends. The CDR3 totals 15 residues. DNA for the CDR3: TGTGCCAGCAGCTCCGAGGTTGCTGGGGCCAACGTCCTGACTTTC. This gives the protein CASSSEVAGANVLTF.

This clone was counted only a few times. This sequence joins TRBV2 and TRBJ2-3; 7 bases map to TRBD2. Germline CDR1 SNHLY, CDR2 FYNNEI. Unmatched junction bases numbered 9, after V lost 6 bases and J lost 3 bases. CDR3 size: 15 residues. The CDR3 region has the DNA TGTGCCAGCAGCCTGCGGGCGGGGGAGACAGATACGCAGTATTTT. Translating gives CASSLRAGETDTQYF.

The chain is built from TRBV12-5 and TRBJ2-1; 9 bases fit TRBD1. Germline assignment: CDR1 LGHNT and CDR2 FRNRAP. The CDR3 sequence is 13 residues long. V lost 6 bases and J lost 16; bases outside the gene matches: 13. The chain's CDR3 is CASGFSTGTGNFF. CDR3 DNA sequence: TGTGCTAGTGGCTTTTCAACCGGGACAGGGAATTTCTTC.

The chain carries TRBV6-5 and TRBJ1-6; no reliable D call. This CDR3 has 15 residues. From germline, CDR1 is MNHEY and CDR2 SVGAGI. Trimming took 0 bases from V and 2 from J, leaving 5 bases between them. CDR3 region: CASSYSGAYNSPLHF. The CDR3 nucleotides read TGTGCCAGCAGTTACTCCGGGGCCTATAATTCACCCCTCCACTTT.

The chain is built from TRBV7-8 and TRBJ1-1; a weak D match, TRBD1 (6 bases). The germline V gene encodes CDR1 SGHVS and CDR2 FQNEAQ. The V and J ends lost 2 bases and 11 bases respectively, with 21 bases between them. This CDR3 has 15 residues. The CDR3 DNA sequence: TGTGCCAGCAGCTTAAATCGGGACACCCAACCGCCGGCTTTCTTT. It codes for CASSLNRDTQPPAFF.